This T cell receptor beta chain was found in a study of naive and memory T cell subsets. This clonotype was seen more than once but under ten times. The antigen remains unidentified. General study results and limits: Delayed type IV hypersensitivity infiltration was taken to explain higher tuberculin-site TCR counts.

The CDR3 has 16 residues. Four PCR rounds used nested alpha and beta constant region primers plus the SP2 primer. In TCRdb, the UMI-ligation and nested PCR reads were re-called with MiXCR into one record per CDR3 protein. The table has 20,000 to 25,000 distinct CDR3 sequences, 6% seen once. Treatment given: skin biopsy from PPD injection site in Mantoux-positive individual. The library had UMIs added by 3' ligation of an oligonucleotide to TCR cDNA. Biopsied sites were PPD injections in people with a positive Mantoux test. The clonotype originates from an adult in good health. Specimen: skin, collected from a tuberculin skin test site. V is TRBV21-1 and J is TRBJ1-1; the D call TRBD1 from the table was never checked on the DNA. TRBV21-1 is designated a pseudogene. CDR3 bases: TGTGCCAGCAGCACCCGGACAGGGCCCTTGAACACTGAAGCTTTCTTT. Protein: CASSTRTGPLNTEAFF.